The clone carrying this T cell receptor beta chain was seen a handful of times. This sample was included in a study of human T cells and chemical hapten exposure. CDR1 is DFQATT and CDR2 is SNEGSKA in the germline V gene (reference sequence). Trimming stripped 2 bases from V and 5 bases from J, with 15 bases between. The CDR3 runs 14 residues. Documented time point: healthy volunteer bleed at 2 weeks. Unfractionated whole blood yielded the extracted total RNA. One entry per CDR3 protein results from TCRdb running MiXCR on the RACE reads. The data show over 45,000 distinct CDR3 sequences, 3.5% to 4.5% seen once.

The clonotype was recovered from a female donor in good health. Some clones in this sample may be carry-over from other donors' samples. The J gene is TRBJ2-5, the V gene TRBV20-1; D is undetermined. Sample: whole blood. The CDR3 DNA follows: TGCAGTGCTAGATTCCCTGGTCGATCGGAGACCCAGTACTTC. As protein: CSARFPGRSETQYF.